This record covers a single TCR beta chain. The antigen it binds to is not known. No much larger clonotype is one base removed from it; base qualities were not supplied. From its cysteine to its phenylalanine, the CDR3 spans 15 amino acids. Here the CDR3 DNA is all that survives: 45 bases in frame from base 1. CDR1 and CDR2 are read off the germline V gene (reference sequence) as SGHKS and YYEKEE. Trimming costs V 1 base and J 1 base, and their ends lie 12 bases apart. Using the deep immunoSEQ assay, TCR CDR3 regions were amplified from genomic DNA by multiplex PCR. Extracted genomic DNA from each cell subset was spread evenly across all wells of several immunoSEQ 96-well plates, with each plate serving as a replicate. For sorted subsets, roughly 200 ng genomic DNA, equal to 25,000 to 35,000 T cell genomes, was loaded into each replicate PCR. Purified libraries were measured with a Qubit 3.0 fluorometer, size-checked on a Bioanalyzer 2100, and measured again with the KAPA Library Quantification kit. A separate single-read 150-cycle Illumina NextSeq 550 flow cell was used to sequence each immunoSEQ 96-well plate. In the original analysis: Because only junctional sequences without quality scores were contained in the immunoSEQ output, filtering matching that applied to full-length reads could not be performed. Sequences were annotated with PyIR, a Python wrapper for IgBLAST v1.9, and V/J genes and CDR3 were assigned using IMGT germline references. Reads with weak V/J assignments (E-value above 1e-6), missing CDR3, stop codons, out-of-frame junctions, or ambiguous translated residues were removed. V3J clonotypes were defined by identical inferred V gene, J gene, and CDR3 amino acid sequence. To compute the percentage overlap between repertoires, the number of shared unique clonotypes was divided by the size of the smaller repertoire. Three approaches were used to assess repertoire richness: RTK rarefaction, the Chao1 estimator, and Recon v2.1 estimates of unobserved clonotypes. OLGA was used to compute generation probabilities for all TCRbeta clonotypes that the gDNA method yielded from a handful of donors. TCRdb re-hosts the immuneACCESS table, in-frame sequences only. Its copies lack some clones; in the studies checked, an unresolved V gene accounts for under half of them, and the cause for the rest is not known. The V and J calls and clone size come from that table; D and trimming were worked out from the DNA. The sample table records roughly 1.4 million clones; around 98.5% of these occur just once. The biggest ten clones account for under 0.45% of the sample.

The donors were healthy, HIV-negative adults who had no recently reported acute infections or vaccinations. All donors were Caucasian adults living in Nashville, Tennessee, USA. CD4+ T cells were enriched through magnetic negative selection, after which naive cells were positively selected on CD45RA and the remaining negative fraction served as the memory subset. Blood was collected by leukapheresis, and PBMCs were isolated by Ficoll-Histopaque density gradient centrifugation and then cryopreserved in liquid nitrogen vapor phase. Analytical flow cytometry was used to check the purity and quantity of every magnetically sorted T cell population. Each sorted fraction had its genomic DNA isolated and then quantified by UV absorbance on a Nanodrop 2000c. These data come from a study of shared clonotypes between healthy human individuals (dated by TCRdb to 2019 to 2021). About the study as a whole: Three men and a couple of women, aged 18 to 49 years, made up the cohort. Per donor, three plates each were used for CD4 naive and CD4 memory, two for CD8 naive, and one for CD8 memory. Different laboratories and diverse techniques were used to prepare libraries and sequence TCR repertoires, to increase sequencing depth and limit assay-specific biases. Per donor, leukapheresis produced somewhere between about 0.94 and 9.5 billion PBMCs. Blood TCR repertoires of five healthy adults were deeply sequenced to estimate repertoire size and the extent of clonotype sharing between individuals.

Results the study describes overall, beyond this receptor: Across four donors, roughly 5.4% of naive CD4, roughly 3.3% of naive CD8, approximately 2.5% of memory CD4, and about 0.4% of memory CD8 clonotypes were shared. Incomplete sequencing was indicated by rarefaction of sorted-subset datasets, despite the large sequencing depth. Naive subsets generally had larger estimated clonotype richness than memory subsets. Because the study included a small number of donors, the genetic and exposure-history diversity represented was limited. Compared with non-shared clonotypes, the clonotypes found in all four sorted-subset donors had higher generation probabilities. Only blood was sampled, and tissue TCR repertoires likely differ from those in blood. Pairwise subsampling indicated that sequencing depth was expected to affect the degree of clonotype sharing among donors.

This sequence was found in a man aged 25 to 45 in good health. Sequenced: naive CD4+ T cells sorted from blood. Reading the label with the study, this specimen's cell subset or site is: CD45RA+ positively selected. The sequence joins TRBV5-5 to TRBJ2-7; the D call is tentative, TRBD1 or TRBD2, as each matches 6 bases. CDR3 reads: CASSLFGGPSYEQYF. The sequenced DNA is TGTGCCAGCAGCTTGTTCGGGGGCCCTTCCTACGAGCAGTACTTC.